This TCR beta chain appears in the sequencing data of a study of cytotoxic CD8 clonotypes in ibrutinib-treated CLL. A remark on this clone: What it binds is unknown. At one boundary the junction diverges from the germline segment, which might be a read error.

Libraries were prepared by immunoSEQ multiplex PCR; TCRdb keeps only in-frame clonotypes and omits some of them. The sample carries 110,000 to 150,000 clones, 70% to 80% recorded once. Study-wide findings and caveats: Rare overall, public clonotypes shrank or held steady under therapy.

CDR1 and CDR2 (germline): SGHTA, FQGTGA. This CDR3 spans 9 amino acids. The sequence derives from a human donor with chronic lymphocytic leukemia. The sequencing here drew on PBMCs, taken after 12 months of ibrutinib treatment. The chain employs TRBV7-3 and TRBJ2-7; no reliable D call. DNA for the CDR3: TGTGCCAGCAGCGCCGACGGTCACTTC. It specifies CASSADGHF.